This TCR beta chain is drawn from a study of OX40 agonist ivuxolimab in advanced cancers. Overall study context: Patients were over 65% male with ages roughly 20 to 85, mean approximately 58.

Study observations and caveats: CD4+ and CD8+ blood T cells expanded clonally by week 6 at 0.1 to 3.0 mg/kg. Clonal expansion was among the lowest in partial responders at 0.1-3.0 mg/kg, especially CD8+.

Assay used: immunoSEQ multiplex PCR; TCRdb lists only in-frame clones, some missing. The data hold 45,000 to 65,000 clones, with 75% to 80% observed a single time. A remark on this clone: Its antigen is still unknown.

The CDR3 is 14 residues long. V lost 3 bases, J lost 8 bases, and 13 bases lay in between. The V gene's germline CDR1 is LNHDA and CDR2 SQIVND (reference sequence). The chain is built from TRBV19 and TRBJ1-4, with D maybe TRBD1 (6 bases). The receptor was derived from an adult with an advanced solid tumor such as melanoma, head and neck, liver or kidney cancer. Sequences were derived from CD4+ or CD8+ T cells sorted from blood, sampled in a trial of the OX40 agonist ivuxolimab. The CDR3 loop is CASSIGQGQEKLFF. For the CDR3, the DNA is TGTGCCAGTAGTATCGGCCAGGGGCAAGAAAAACTGTTTTTT.